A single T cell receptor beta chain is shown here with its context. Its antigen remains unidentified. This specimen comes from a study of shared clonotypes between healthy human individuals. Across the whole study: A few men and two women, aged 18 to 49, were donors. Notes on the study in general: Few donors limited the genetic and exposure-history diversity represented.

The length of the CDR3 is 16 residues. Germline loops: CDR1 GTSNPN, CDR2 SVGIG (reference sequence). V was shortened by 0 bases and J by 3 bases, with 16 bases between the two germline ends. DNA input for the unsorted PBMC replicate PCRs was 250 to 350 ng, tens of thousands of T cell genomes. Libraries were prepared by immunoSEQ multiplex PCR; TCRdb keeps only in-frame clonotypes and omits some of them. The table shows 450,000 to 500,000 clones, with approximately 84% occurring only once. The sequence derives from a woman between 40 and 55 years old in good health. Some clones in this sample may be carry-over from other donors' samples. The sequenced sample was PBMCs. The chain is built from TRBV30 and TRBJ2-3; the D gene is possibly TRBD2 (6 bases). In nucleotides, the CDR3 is TGTGCCTGGAGTGTACCACGGACGGGAGATACAGATACGCAGTATTTT. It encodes CAWSVPRTGDTDTQYF.